The 23 T cell receptor beta chains below all came from one sample that was sequenced in a study of neoadjuvant nivolumab and ipilimumab in lung cancer. The assay was immunoSEQ multiplex PCR, and TCRdb's table has in-frame clones only and misses some. The sample lists 25,000 to 35,000 clones; approximately 92% were seen once. The sample here was peripheral blood, taken after neoadjuvant nivolumab, alone or with ipilimumab, at or shortly before surgery. These receptors came from an adult with non-small cell lung cancer.

CDR3 nucleotide sequence: TGTGCCAGCTCACCACGAGTCGAGGAGGAAAAACTGTTTTTT. This encodes CASSPRVEEEKLFF. The chain joins TRBV18 to TRBJ1-4; D remains ambiguous. The CDR3 runs to 14 residues. The V gene's germline CDR1 is KGHSH and CDR2 LQKENI. Trimming cost V 1 base and J 8 bases, with 11 bases left between them.

V is TRBV6-5 and J is TRBJ2-1; TRBD2 aligns across 11 bases. There are 12 residues in the CDR3. V lost 3 bases, J lost 15 bases, and 4 bases stayed unmatched. Per germline, CDR1 MNHEY and CDR2 SVGAGI. For the CDR3, the DNA is TGTGCCAGCAGTTATGGGACTAGCGGTTGGTTCTTC. Protein: CASSYGTSGWFF.

The chain employs TRBV14 and TRBJ1-2, with D perhaps matching TRBD1 (6 bases). Trimming pared 4 bases from V and 4 bases from J, leaving 10 bases between. CDR1 is SGHDN, CDR2 FVKESK, per germline. The CDR3 consists of 13 residues. The CDR3 loop reads CASSRDRFYGYTF. CDR3 coding DNA: TGTGCCAGCAGCCGTGACAGGTTCTATGGCTACACCTTC.

This chain connects TRBV13 to TRBJ2-1, with unresolved D. The CDR3 runs to 12 residues. Trimming took off 1 base at V and 6 bases at J, with 4 bases between the two ends. In germline, CDR1 is PRHDT, CDR2 FYEKMQ (reference sequence). DNA for the CDR3: TGTGCCAGCAGCTTAGTATCCAATGAGCAGTTCTTC. This translates into CASSLVSNEQFF.

The V gene is TRBV6-1, the J gene TRBJ2-1, with D tentatively TRBD2 (6 bases). Germline V lookup: CDR1 MNHNS, CDR2 SASEGT. The CDR3 is 15 amino acids. V was pared by 3 bases and J by 5 bases, with 14 bases between. CDR3 nucleotide sequence: TGTGCCAGCAGTGAGGCGGGACGAAAGAACAATGAGCAGTTCTTC. It is translated as CASSEAGRKNNEQFF.

The rearrangement uses TRBV5-6 and TRBJ2-3; 8 nucleotides agree with TRBD2. Unmatched junction bases numbered 9, after V lost 4 bases and J lost 2 bases. The CDR3 loop spans 16 amino acids. CDR1 and CDR2 (germline): SGHDT, YYEEEE. CDR3 nucleotides: TGTGCCAGCAGCCCCATAGCGGGAAATCCCACAGATACGCAGTATTTT. It yields the protein CASSPIAGNPTDTQYF.

The CDR3 protein is CASSYGAQRTDTQYF. As DNA, the CDR3 is TGTGCCAGCAGTTACGGGGCTCAACGCACAGATACGCAGTATTTT. This chain uses TRBV6-6 with TRBJ2-3, with D possibly being TRBD1 (5 bases). The V gene's germline CDR1 is MNHNY and CDR2 SVGAGI (reference sequence). V lost 2 bases, J lost 1 base, and 10 bases lay in between. CDR3 size: 15 residues.

This sequence joins TRBV10-3 and TRBJ2-3; 9 bases fit TRBD2. In germline, CDR1 is ENHRY, CDR2 SYGVKD. Trimming removed 10 bases from V and 2 bases from J; junction bases left unmatched: 7. The CDR3 has 14 residues. CDR3 sequence: CATKTSGDTDTQYF. For the CDR3, the DNA is TGTGCCACTAAGACTAGCGGCGACACAGATACGCAGTATTTT.

The CDR3 loop reads CSVGQGMDTEAFF. The CDR3, as DNA: TGCAGCGTCGGACAGGGGATGGACACTGAAGCTTTCTTT. This sequence joins TRBV29-1 and TRBJ1-1, with TRBD1 matching over 9 bases. Losses at the gene ends were 6 bases for V and 3 bases for J; bases not matched to a gene: 5. Germline V gene sequence: CDR1 SQVTM, CDR2 ANQGSEA. The CDR3 is 13 amino acids.

The chain recombines TRBV5-6 with TRBJ2-7; 8 bases fit TRBD1. The CDR3 contains 15 residues. Germline CDR1 SGHDT, CDR2 YYEEEE. J gave up 2 bases and V 3 bases, and 7 bases lay outside the gene matches. The DNA of the CDR3 is TGTGCCAGCAGCTCGTACAGGGGGAGCGCCTACGAGCAGTACTTC. Translating it yields CASSSYRGSAYEQYF.

This clone was found once. The chain has TRBV5-1 and TRBJ2-7, with 12 positions matching TRBD2. The length of the CDR3 is 15 residues. Germline loops: CDR1 SGHRS, CDR2 YFSETQ. The ends lost 4 bases at V and 7 bases at J; junction bases unmatched: 9. Here the CDR3 DNA reads TGCGCCAGCAGCGCACAGACTAGCGGGAGTTTAGAGCAGTACTTC. Protein sequence: CASSAQTSGSLEQYF.

The chain couples TRBV5-1 to TRBJ2-7; D ambiguous. This CDR3 is built from 15 residues. Germline loops: CDR1 SGHRS, CDR2 YFSETQ. Between the trimmed V and J ends, which lost 0 bases and 2 bases, there was a span of 12 bases. For the CDR3, the DNA is TGCGCCAGCAGCTTGGGGACCCCGACCCCCTACGAGCAGTACTTC. Amino acid sequence: CASSLGTPTPYEQYF.

The rearrangement joins TRBV5-1 to TRBJ1-4; D call uncertain. Germline lookup yields CDR1 SGHRS and CDR2 YFSETQ. V lost 0 bases and J lost 6, with 3 bases in between. The CDR3 is made up of 12 amino acids. This CDR3 reads CASSLEDEKLFF. The CDR3 DNA is TGCGCCAGCAGCTTGGAGGATGAAAAACTGTTTTTT. The whole variable domain, remainder taken from reference TRBV5-1 and TRBJ1-4, is KAGVTQTPRYLIKTRGQQVTLSCSPISGHRSVSWYQQTPGQGLQFLFEYFSETQRNKGNFPGRFSGRQFSNSRSEMNVSTLELGDSALYLCASSLEDEKLFFGSGTQLSVL.

The chain carries TRBV5-4 and TRBJ1-1, with no clear D. The CDR3 totals 13 residues. The germline V gene encodes CDR1 SGHNT and CDR2 YYREEE (reference sequence). With 2 bases removed from V and 1 base from J, the gap between germline ends came to 6 bases. CDR3 DNA sequence: TGTGCCAGCAGCTTTGGGCAGAACACTGAAGCTTTCTTT. Its translation: CASSFGQNTEAFF.

This clone was observed a single time. V usage is TRBV11-1 and J usage is TRBJ1-2; D is unclear. V dropped 1 base and J dropped 5 bases, with 8 bases sitting between them. CDR1 and CDR2 from the germline V gene are SGHAT and FQDESV (reference sequence). This CDR3 has 13 residues. As DNA, the CDR3 is TGTGCCAGCAGCTTAGAACTGGATTATGGCTACACCTTC. It codes for CASSLELDYGYTF. The full variable domain, its missing parts supplied by reference TRBV11-1 and TRBJ1-2, is EAEVAQSPRYKITEKSQAVAFWCDPISGHATLYWYRQILGQGPELLVQFQDESVVDDSQLPKDRFSAERLKGVDSTLKIQPAELGDSAMYLCASSLELDYGYTFGSGTRLTVV.

The chain employs TRBV29-1 and TRBJ2-2; the D call may be TRBD1 or TRBD2 (7 bases each). CDR3 size: 14 residues. Germline V gene sequence: CDR1 SQVTM, CDR2 ANQGSEA. V was clipped by 4 bases and J by 5 bases, with 14 bases between them. CDR3 residues: CSVAPQGGTGELFF. The CDR3 nucleotides read TGCAGCGTTGCCCCCCAGGGGGGGACCGGGGAGCTGTTTTTT.

The chain employs TRBV7-9 and TRBJ2-2, with a weak D call TRBD2 (5 bases). Trimming pared 0 bases from V and 2 bases from J, leaving 10 bases between. The CDR3 is 16 residues long. Germline V gene sequence: CDR1 SEHNR, CDR2 FQNEAQ (reference sequence). The CDR3 DNA reads as TGTGCCAGCAGCTTAGCGCGGGCACCCAACACCGGGGAGCTGTTTTTT. The encoded protein is CASSLARAPNTGELFF. Full variable domain (outside the CDR3, taken from reference TRBV7-9 and TRBJ2-2): DTGVSQNPRHKITKRGQNVTFRCDPISEHNRLYWYRQTLGQGPEFLTYFQNEAQLEKSRLLSDRFSAERPKGSFSTLEIQRTEQGDSAMYLCASSLARAPNTGELFFGEGSRLTVL.

The rearrangement links TRBV9 to TRBJ2-2, with 7 bases fitting TRBD2. CDR1 SGDLS and CDR2 YYNGEE come from the germline V gene. The CDR3 length is 16 residues. With V trimmed by 0 bases and J by 1 base, 3 bases remained unmatched. CDR3 DNA sequence: TGTGCCAGCAGCGTAGGTCCTAGCGGGAACACCGGGGAGCTGTTTTTT. Translation gives CASSVGPSGNTGELFF.

The V and J genes are TRBV6-1 and TRBJ1-3; no firm D call. Trimming took 1 base from V and 2 from J, leaving 9 bases between them. The germline gives CDR1 MNHNS, CDR2 SASEGT. This CDR3 has 15 amino acids. CDR3 DNA sequence: TGTGCCAGCAGTGAAGTGTTAGCAGCTGGAAACACCATATATTTT. It encodes CASSEVLAAGNTIYF.

This sequence joins TRBV5-4 and TRBJ1-1, with a weak D call TRBD1 (5 bases). V dropped 0 bases and J dropped 2 bases, with 11 bases sitting between them. CDR1 is SGHNT and CDR2 is YYREEE in the germline V gene (reference sequence). CDR3 length: 15 residues. CDR3 DNA sequence: TGTGCCAGCAGCTTGGATGGGGGACCAAACACTGAAGCTTTCTTT. It yields the protein CASSLDGGPNTEAFF.

This chain uses TRBV5-1 with TRBJ1-2, with TRBD1 as a possible D gene (6 bases). The CDR3 is made up of 13 amino acids. Between the trimmed V and J ends, which lost 0 bases and 5 bases, there was a span of 8 bases. Germline CDR1 reads SGHRS; CDR2 reads YFSETQ. In DNA form, the CDR3 reads TGCGCCAGCAGCTTGGTGACAGGATATGGCTACACCTTC. It is translated as CASSLVTGYGYTF.

Points on this clone: This sample also contains other DNA sequences that code for the same CDR3. The CDR3 DNA reads as TGCGCCAGCAGCTTGGACACTTCAAACCAAGAGACCCAGTACTTC. This sequence encodes CASSLDTSNQETQYF. This sequence joins TRBV5-1 and TRBJ2-5; D gene uncertain. This CDR3 contains 15 residues. Germline loops: CDR1 SGHRS, CDR2 YFSETQ. The V end lost 0 bases, the J end lost 0 bases, and 9 bases lay between the germline ends.

J is TRBJ1-1 and V is TRBV6-5; 7 nucleotides match TRBD1. The V gene's germline CDR1 is MNHEY and CDR2 SVGAGI. V lost 2 bases and J lost 3; bases outside the gene matches: 6. The CDR3 covers 15 residues. The CDR3 region is CASSYRGRADTEAFF. CDR3 DNA: TGTGCCAGCAGTTACAGGGGGCGCGCGGACACTGAAGCTTTCTTT.